One sample yielded the 19 T cell receptor beta chains listed below, sequenced in a study of cytomegalovirus exposure and HLA in healthy donors. The assay was immunoSEQ multiplex PCR, and TCRdb's table has in-frame clones only and misses some. Counted here are about 200,000 clones, 80% to 85% occurring once; the ten biggest clones make up around 1.3%. The sample comprised PBMCs. The receptors shown here come from a woman between 25 and 40 years old in good health and CMV-seronegative.

The J gene is TRBJ1-5, the V gene TRBV19; D uncertain. Germline values: CDR1 LNHDA, CDR2 SQIVND (reference sequence). This CDR3 has 14 residues. The V and J ends lost 10 bases and 7 bases respectively, with 20 bases between them. The DNA for the CDR3 is TGTGCCACCGAAATCCGGGGATGGAGCCAGCCCCAGCATTTT. It specifies CATEIRGWSQPQHF.

V gene TRBV30 combines with J gene TRBJ1-2; unclear D gene. Germline CDR1 GTSNPN, CDR2 SVGIG (reference sequence). Trimming left V 0 bases short and J 0 bases short, with 5 bases between. The CDR3 runs to 13 residues. CDR3 nucleotides: TGTGCCTGGAGTGTAACAGCTAACTATGGCTACACCTTC. It specifies CAWSVTANYGYTF.

The sample holds a few counts of this clone. This rearrangement joins TRBV5-1 to TRBJ2-7; D may be TRBD2 (6 bases). Trimming shortened V by 0 bases and J by 3 bases, and 10 bases separated the two germline ends. CDR1 is SGHRS, CDR2 YFSETQ, per germline. This CDR3 is built from 14 residues. The CDR3, as DNA: TGCGCCAGCAGCTTGGCCGGGGGTTTCTACGAGCAGTACTTC. Translation gives CASSLAGGFYEQYF.

V gene TRBV7-6 combines with J gene TRBJ1-1; no definite D call. This CDR3 has 13 residues. CDR1 is SGHVS, CDR2 FNYEAQ, per germline. Trimming shortened V by 1 base and J by 4 bases, and 7 bases separated the two germline ends. Here the CDR3 DNA reads TGTGCCAGCAGCTTAGGGAGGACCACTGAAGCTTTCTTT. Protein: CASSLGRTTEAFF. The variable domain in full, completed from reference TRBV7-6 and TRBJ1-1, reads GAGVSQSPRYKVTKRGQDVALRCDPISGHVSLYWYRQALGQGPEFLTYFNYEAQQDKSGLPNDRFSAERPEGSISTLTIQRTEQRDSAMYRCASSLGRTTEAFFGQGTRLTVV.

The chain combines TRBV30 with TRBJ2-3; 12 bases align to TRBD1. This CDR3 contains 15 residues. From germline, CDR1 is GTSNPN and CDR2 SVGIG (reference sequence). V dropped 3 bases and J dropped 4; count of bases not matched to a gene: 5. CDR3 nucleotides: TGTGCCTGGAGCCCGGGACAGGGGGCCGCAGATACGCAGTATTTT. It yields the protein CAWSPGQGAADTQYF. The whole variable domain, filled in from reference TRBV30 and TRBJ2-3, reads SQTIHQWPATLVQPVGSPLSLECTVEGTSNPNLYWYRQAAGRGLQLLFYSVGIGQISSEVPQNLSASRPQDRQFILSSKKLLLSDSGFYLCAWSPGQGAADTQYFGPGTRLTVL.

In DNA, the CDR3 is TGCGCCAGCAGCTTTACAGAGCCAGATACGCAGTATTTT. Protein sequence: CASSFTEPDTQYF. This sequence joins TRBV5-1 and TRBJ2-3; D is uncertain. This CDR3 region has 13 residues. Germline CDR1 is SGHRS and CDR2 is YFSETQ. V was cut by 2 bases and J by 4 bases, with 8 bases left in between.

V is TRBV6-1 and J is TRBJ1-4; TRBD1 aligns across 8 bases. The CDR3 is 14 residues long. After removal of 5 bases from V and 5 bases from J, the junction contained 4 bases not matched to a gene. Per germline, CDR1 MNHNS and CDR2 SASEGT. The CDR3 reads CASSRDRLNEKLFF. DNA of the CDR3: TGTGCCAGCAGTCGGGACAGGTTAAATGAAAAACTGTTTTTT.

This rearrangement joins TRBV6-5 to TRBJ1-2, with 7 bases aligning to TRBD1. The ends lost 6 bases at V and 8 bases at J; junction bases unmatched: 9. The germline V gene has CDR1 MNHEY and CDR2 SVGAGI. This CDR3 region has 13 residues. CDR3 coding DNA: TGTGCCAGCAGAGACCTCACAGGGGTCGGCTACACCTTC. Amino acid sequence: CASRDLTGVGYTF.

This clone was seen just once. The genes are TRBV5-6 and TRBJ1-2, with D maybe TRBD1 (6 bases). V gave up 1 base and J gave up 8 bases, with 21 bases separating them. Germline-derived CDR1 and CDR2 are SGHDT and YYEEEE. The CDR3 loop spans 16 amino acids. In DNA, the CDR3 is TGTGCCAGCAGCTTGTACCTTGCAGGGGTTCGCATAGGCTACACCTTC. Translating it yields CASSLYLAGVRIGYTF.

This chain uses TRBV5-1 with TRBJ2-7, with D possibly TRBD2 on 8 matching bases. CDR3 length: 20 amino acids. V was pared by 4 bases and J by 2 bases, with 31 bases between. The germline V gene encodes CDR1 SGHRS and CDR2 YFSETQ. In DNA, the CDR3 is TGCGCCAGCAGCCTCTCAGGGGGAGCGGGGGCCTCTTTGTTGACCTACGAGCAGTACTTC. Translated, it gives CASSLSGGAGASLLTYEQYF.

J is TRBJ1-1 and V is TRBV5-1; 8 bases agree with TRBD1. The CDR3 loop spans 13 amino acids. Losses at the gene ends were 7 bases for V and 6 bases for J; bases not matched to a gene: 8. In germline, CDR1 is SGHRS, CDR2 YFSETQ. Written as DNA, the CDR3 is TGCGCCAGCCGAGGACAGGGAAGCGCTGAAGCTTTCTTT. This encodes CASRGQGSAEAFF.

J is TRBJ2-1 and V is TRBV4-1; TRBD2 matches at 12 bases. V was pared by 2 bases and J by 5 bases, with 4 bases of the junction left unmatched. CDR1 and CDR2 (germline): MGHRA, YSYEKL. The CDR3 has 16 residues. The CDR3 DNA sequence: TGCGCCAGCAGCCAACCCTGGACTAGCGGGAACAATGAGCAGTTCTTC. Protein sequence: CASSQPWTSGNNEQFF.

This clone was seen ten or more times. The chain is built from TRBV6-4 and TRBJ2-2, with D maybe TRBD2 (5 bases). V gave up 4 bases and J gave up 3 bases, with 12 bases separating them. The CDR3 sequence is 15 residues long. Germline V gives CDR1 MRHNA, CDR2 SNTAGT. The CDR3 spells CASSVSGLDTGELFF. CDR3 DNA: TGTGCCAGCAGTGTATCGGGGTTGGACACCGGGGAGCTGTTTTTT.

This chain connects TRBV27 to TRBJ1-3, with no clear D. The length of the CDR3 is 14 residues. The V gene's germline CDR1 is MNHEY and CDR2 SMNVEV (reference sequence). The V end lost 3 bases, the J end lost 0 bases, and 6 bases lay between the germline ends. The CDR3 protein is CASSFTASGNTIYF. CDR3 coding DNA: TGTGCCAGCAGTTTCACAGCCTCTGGAAACACCATATATTTT.

The chain combines TRBV6-6 with TRBJ2-2; a possible D gene is TRBD2 (5 bases). Between the trimmed V and J ends, which lost 2 bases and 7 bases, there was a span of 11 bases. The V gene's germline CDR1 is MNHNY and CDR2 SVGAGI (reference sequence). The CDR3 is 14 amino acids. CDR3 DNA: TGTGCCAGCAGTTACGGGTCCGGGGACGGGGAGCTGTTTTTT. It translates to CASSYGSGDGELFF.

This clone has a handful of counts. The chain carries TRBV7-2 and TRBJ2-7; TRBD2 matches at 8 bases. This CDR3 comprises 14 residues. In germline, CDR1 is SGHTA, CDR2 FQGNSA. After removal of 3 bases from V and 5 bases from J, the junction contained 6 bases not matched to a gene. CDR3 sequence reads: CASSLVGTRHEQYF. CDR3 coding DNA: TGTGCCAGCAGCTTGGTGGGGACTAGGCACGAGCAGTACTTC.

The rearrangement joins TRBV28 to TRBJ1-2, with D tentatively TRBD1 (5 bases). Trimming removed 6 bases from V and 2 bases from J, with 13 bases in between. Germline assignment: CDR1 MDHEN and CDR2 SYDVKM. This CDR3 comprises 14 residues. The CDR3: CASSLGGTNYGYTF. In DNA, the CDR3 is TGTGCCAGCAGCCTGGGGGGGACGAACTATGGCTACACCTTC.

The chain carries TRBV18 and TRBJ2-5, with D perhaps matching TRBD1 (6 bases). Trimming cost V 5 bases and J 7 bases, with 17 bases left between them. CDR3 length: 14 amino acids. Germline loops: CDR1 KGHSH, CDR2 LQKENI. As DNA, the CDR3 is TGTGCCAGCTCAGCGGACAGTACCTCACGGACCCAGTACTTC. The encoded protein is CASSADSTSRTQYF.

This clone was picked up one time. The J gene is TRBJ1-1, the V gene TRBV6-5; no reliable D call. Germline CDR1 is MNHEY and CDR2 is SVGAGI. Between the trimmed V and J ends, which lost 6 bases and 0 bases, there was a span of 11 bases. The CDR3 has 14 residues. This CDR3 is CASRAMDLNTEAFF. The CDR3 coding sequence is TGTGCCAGCAGAGCGATGGACTTGAACACTGAAGCTTTCTTT.